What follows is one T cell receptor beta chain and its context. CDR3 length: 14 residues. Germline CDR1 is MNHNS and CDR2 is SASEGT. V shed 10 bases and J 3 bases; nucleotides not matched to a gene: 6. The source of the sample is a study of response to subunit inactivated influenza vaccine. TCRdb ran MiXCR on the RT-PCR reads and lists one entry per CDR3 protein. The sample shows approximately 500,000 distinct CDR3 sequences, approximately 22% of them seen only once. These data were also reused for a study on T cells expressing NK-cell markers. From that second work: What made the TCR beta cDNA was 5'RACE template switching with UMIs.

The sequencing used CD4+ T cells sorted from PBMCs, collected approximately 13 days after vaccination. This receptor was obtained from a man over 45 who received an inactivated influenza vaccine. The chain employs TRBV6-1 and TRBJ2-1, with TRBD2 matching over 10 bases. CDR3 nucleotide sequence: TGTGCCACCCAGCGGGGGGGCGGCTACAATGAGCAGTTCTTC. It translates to CATQRGGGYNEQFF.